This T cell receptor beta chain comes out of a study of cytomegalovirus exposure and HLA in healthy donors. Per the germline V gene, CDR1 is LGHNT and CDR2 is FRNRAP. There are 15 residues in the CDR3. V was pared by 2 bases and J by 8 bases, with 16 bases between. This PCR relied on a set of 60 Vbeta primers and 13 Jbeta primers. Generated by immunoSEQ multiplex PCR, the TCRdb table keeps only in-frame clones and is missing some. Here the sample table reports approximately 71,000 clones. This receptor was identified in a female donor in good health and CMV-seropositive. The V gene is TRBV12-5, the J gene TRBJ2-1, with D possibly TRBD2 on 7 matching bases. Specimen: PBMCs. CDR3 sequence: CASGLRGGGLDEQFF. The CDR3 coding sequence is TGTGCTAGTGGTTTGAGGGGAGGGGGGCTCGATGAGCAGTTCTTC.